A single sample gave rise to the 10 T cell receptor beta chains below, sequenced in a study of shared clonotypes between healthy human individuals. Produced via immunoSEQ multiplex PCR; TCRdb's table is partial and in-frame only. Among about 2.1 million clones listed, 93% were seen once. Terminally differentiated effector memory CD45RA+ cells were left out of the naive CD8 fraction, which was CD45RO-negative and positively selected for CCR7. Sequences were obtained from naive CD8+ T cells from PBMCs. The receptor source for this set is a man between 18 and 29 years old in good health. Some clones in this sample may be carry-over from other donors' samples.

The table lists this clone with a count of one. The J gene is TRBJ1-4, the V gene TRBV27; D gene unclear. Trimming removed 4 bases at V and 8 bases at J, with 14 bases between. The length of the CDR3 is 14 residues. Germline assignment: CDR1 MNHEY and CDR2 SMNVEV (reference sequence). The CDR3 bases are TGTGCCAGCAGTTCATGGGAGGAAAAGGAAAAACTGTTTTTT. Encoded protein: CASSSWEEKEKLFF.

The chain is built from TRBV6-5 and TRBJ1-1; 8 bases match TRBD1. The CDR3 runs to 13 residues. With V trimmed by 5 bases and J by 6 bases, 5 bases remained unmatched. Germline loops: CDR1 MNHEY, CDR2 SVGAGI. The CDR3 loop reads CASSETRGPEAFF. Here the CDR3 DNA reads TGTGCCAGCAGTGAAACCAGGGGGCCTGAAGCTTTCTTT.

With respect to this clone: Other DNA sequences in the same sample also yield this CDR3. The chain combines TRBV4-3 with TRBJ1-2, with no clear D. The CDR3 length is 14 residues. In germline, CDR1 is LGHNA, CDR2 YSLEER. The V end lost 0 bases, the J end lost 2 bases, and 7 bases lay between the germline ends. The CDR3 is CASSQDRANYGYTF. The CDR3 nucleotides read TGCGCCAGCAGCCAAGATAGGGCAAACTATGGCTACACCTTC.

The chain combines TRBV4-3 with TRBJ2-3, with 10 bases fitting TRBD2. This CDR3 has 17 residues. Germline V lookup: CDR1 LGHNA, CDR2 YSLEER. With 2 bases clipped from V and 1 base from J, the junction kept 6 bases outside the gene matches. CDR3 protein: CASSQSLAGVGTDTQYF. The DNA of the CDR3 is TGCGCCAGCAGCCAATCCCTAGCGGGAGTAGGCACAGATACGCAGTATTTT.

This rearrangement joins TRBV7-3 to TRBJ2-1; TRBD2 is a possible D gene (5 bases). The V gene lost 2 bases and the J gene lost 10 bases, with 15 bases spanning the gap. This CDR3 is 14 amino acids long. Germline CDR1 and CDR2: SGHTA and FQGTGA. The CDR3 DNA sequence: TGTGCCAGCAGCTTAGGAGGCGGCAGTCACGAGCAGTTCTTC. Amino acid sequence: CASSLGGGSHEQFF.

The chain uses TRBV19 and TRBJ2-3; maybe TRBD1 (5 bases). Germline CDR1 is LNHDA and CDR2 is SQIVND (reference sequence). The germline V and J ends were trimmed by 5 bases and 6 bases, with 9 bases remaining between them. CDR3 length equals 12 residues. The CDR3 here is CASSGYRDTQYF. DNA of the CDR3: TGTGCCAGTAGTGGGTACAGGGATACGCAGTATTTT.

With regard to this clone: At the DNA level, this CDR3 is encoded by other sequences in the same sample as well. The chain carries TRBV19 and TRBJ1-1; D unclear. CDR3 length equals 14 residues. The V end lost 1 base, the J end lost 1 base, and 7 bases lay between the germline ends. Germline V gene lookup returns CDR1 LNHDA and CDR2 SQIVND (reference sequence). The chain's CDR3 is CASSIVAGNTEAFF. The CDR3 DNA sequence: TGTGCCAGTAGTATAGTAGCAGGGAACACTGAAGCTTTCTTT. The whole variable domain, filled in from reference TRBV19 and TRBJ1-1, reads DGGITQSPKYLFRKEGQNVTLSCEQNLNHDAMYWYRQDPGQGLRLIYYSQIVNDFQKGDIAEGYSVSREKKESFPLTVTSAQKNPTAFYLCASSIVAGNTEAFFGQGTRLTVV.

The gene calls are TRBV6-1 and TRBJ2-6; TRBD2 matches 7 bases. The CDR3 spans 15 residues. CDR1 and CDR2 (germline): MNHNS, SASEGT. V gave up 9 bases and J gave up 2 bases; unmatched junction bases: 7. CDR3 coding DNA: TGTGCCAGTGGGTTCGCGGGGGCTGGGGCCAACGTCCTGACTTTC. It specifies CASGFAGAGANVLTF.

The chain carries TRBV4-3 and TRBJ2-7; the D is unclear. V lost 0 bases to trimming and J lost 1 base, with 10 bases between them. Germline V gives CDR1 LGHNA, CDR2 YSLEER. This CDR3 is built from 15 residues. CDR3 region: CASSQDRLRSYEQYF. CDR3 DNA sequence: TGCGCCAGCAGCCAAGATCGACTCCGGTCCTACGAGCAGTACTTC.

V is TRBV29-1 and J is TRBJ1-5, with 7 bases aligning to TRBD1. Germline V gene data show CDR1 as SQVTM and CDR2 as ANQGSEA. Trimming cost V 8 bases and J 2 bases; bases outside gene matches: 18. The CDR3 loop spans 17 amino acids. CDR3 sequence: CSPRTGTANFCNQPQHF. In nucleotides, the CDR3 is TGCAGCCCCCGGACCGGGACAGCAAACTTTTGCAATCAGCCCCAGCATTTT.